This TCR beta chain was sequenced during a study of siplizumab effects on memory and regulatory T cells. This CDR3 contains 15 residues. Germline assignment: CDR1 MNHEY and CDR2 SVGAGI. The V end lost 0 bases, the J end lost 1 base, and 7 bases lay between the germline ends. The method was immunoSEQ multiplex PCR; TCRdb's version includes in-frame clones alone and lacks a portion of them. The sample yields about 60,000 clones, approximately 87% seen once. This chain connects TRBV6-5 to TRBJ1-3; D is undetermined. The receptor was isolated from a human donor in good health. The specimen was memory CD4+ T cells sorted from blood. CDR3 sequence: CASSYSTGSGNTIYF. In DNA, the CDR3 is TGTGCCAGCAGTTACTCGACGGGTTCTGGAAACACCATATATTTT.